These T cell receptor beta chains were read from a single sample in a study of blood T cell repertoires in COVID-19. Sequencing used immunoSEQ multiplex PCR; TCRdb keeps in-frame clones, though not all of them. Here the sample spans 250,000 or so clones, about 89% being singletons. The sequenced sample consisted of PBMCs or T cells enriched from blood (not recorded which). The receptor set was obtained from a woman between 18 and 30 years old who had recovered from COVID-19. CDR3s include the opening cysteine and the closing phenylalanine or tryptophan. A D gene is named only where the DNA matches it firmly. Part of the rows lack a size; the others show once, few, many or a class for expanded clones.

d_call | clone_size | j_call | v_call | cdr3_nt | cdr3_aa
TRBD1 | NA | TRBJ1-1 | TRBV6-5 | TGTGCCAGCAGTAAAAACAGGGGAATGAACACTGAAGCTTTCTTT | CASSKNRGMNTEAFF
TRBD1 | NA | TRBJ2-7 | TRBV11-2 | TGTGCCAGCAGTCAGGGGACAGGGGGACAGTGGTGGGACGAGCAGTACTTC | CASSQGTGGQWWDEQYF
TRBD1 | NA | TRBJ2-2 | TRBV5-8 | TGTGCCAGCAGCTTGGGGACAGGGATAGTCACCGGGGAGCTGTTTTTT | CASSLGTGIVTGELFF
NA | NA | TRBJ2-1 | TRBV11-3 | TGTGCCAGCAGCTTATCTAGTTTGTATGAGCAGTTCTTC | CASSLSSLYEQFF
TRBD1 | NA | TRBJ1-5 | TRBV27 | TGTGCCAGCAGCGCCGGGACAGACAATCAGCCCCAGCATTTT | CASSAGTDNQPQHF
NA | NA | TRBJ2-7 | TRBV13 | TGTGCCAGCAGCTTAAACACTATCTACGAGCAGTACTTC | CASSLNTIYEQYF
NA | NA | TRBJ2-7 | TRBV28 | TGTGCCAGCAGCCTGTCCAGGGTATGGTACGAGCAGTACTTC | CASSLSRVWYEQYF
TRBD1 | NA | TRBJ2-6 | TRBV3-1/TRBV3-2 | TGTGCCAGCAGTGAGATCCGGGACAGGGGTTCTGGGGCCAACGTCCTGACTTTC | CASSEIRDRGSGANVLTF
NA | NA | TRBJ2-2 | TRBV7-3 | TGTGCCAGCACCCAGGGCACCGGGGAGCTGTTTTTT | CASTQGTGELFF
TRBD2 | NA | TRBJ2-7 | TRBV7-2 | TGTGCCAGCAGCTTCACTAGCGGGGGACCGAGGAGTGAGCAGTACTTC | CASSFTSGGPRSEQYF
TRBD1 | NA | TRBJ2-6 | TRBV19 | TGTGCCACCAGGGACAGGTTAAACTCTGGGGCCAACGTCCTGACTTTC | CATRDRLNSGANVLTF
TRBD1 | NA | TRBJ1-5 | TRBV28 | TGTGCCAGCACCCAGGGGGTTTATAGCAATCAGCCCCAGCATTTT | CASTQGVYSNQPQHF
TRBD1 | NA | TRBJ1-1 | TRBV5-6 | TGTGCCAGCAGCTTGGCTCGAGGACAGGGACCTTTCTTT | CASSLARGQGPFF
TRBD2 | NA | TRBJ2-2 | TRBV28 | TGTGCCAGCAGGACTAGCGGGTTCGTGGAGCTGTTTTTT | CASRTSGFVELFF
NA | NA | TRBJ1-2 | TRBV3-1/TRBV3-2 | TGTGCCAGCAGCCAATCTGGGGCAGGCTACACCTTC | CASSQSGAGYTF
NA | few | TRBJ2-7 | TRBV3-1/TRBV3-2 | TGTGCCAGCAGCCAAGGGCACCGAACCTACGAGCAGTACTTC | CASSQGHRTYEQYF
NA | NA | TRBJ2-7 | TRBV21-1 | TGTGCCAGCAGCCTCCGGCGCCCTCAGGGGGACGGCGAGCAGTACTTC | CASSLRRPQGDGEQYF
NA | NA | TRBJ2-1 | TRBV28 | TGTGCCAGCAGTTTAGGTGACGGGGTCCTCGCGGGTGAGCAGTTCTTC | CASSLGDGVLAGEQFF
NA | NA | TRBJ2-1 | TRBV6-5 | TGTGCCAGCAGGTTCCCAGGAAGGTTAGGTGAGCAGTTCTTC | CASRFPGRLGEQFF
TRBD1 | NA | TRBJ1-5 | TRBV10-1 | TGCGCCAACAGGGTGGACAGGCGCCGTGGCAATCAGCCCCAGCATTTT | CANRVDRRRGNQPQHF
TRBD2 | NA | TRBJ2-1 | TRBV4-2 | TGTGCCAGCAGCCAAGATAATCCGGCTAGCGGACGACTCTCCTACAATGAGCAGTTCTTC | CASSQDNPASGRLSYNEQFF
NA | NA | TRBJ1-3 | TRBV18 | TGTGCCAGCTCACCACGGACTAACTCTGGAAACACCATATATTTT | CASSPRTNSGNTIYF
TRBD2 | NA | TRBJ2-2 | TRBV9 | TGTGCCAGCAGCGATAGCGGGACCTGGAACACCGGGGAGCTGTTTTTT | CASSDSGTWNTGELFF
NA | NA | TRBJ2-7 | TRBV28 | TGTGCCAGCAGAGACCCAGGGGAGTCTGACGAGCAGTACTTC | CASRDPGESDEQYF
TRBD2 | NA | TRBJ2-7 | TRBV7-9 | TGTGCCAGCAGTTATGGGCGGGGGACTAGCGGGAGGCCTTCCTACGAGCAGTACTTC | CASSYGRGTSGRPSYEQYF
TRBD1 | NA | TRBJ2-4 | TRBV6-1 | TGTGCCAGCAGTGAAGAACAGGGGCAAAACATTCAGTACTTC | CASSEEQGQNIQYF
NA | NA | TRBJ1-6 | TRBV7-6 | TGTGCCAGCAGCTTAGAGCCGACAGGCCCGAATTCACCCCTCCACTTT | CASSLEPTGPNSPLHF
TRBD1 | once | TRBJ1-5 | TRBV5-8 | TGTGCCAGCACGACGGGACAGAATAGCAATCAGCCCCAGCATTTT | CASTTGQNSNQPQHF
NA | NA | TRBJ1-1 | TRBV10-2 | TGCGCCAGCATTGCTGAGTTTGTGTTTTCTGACACTGAAGCTTTCTTT | CASIAEFVFSDTEAFF
NA | NA | TRBJ1-6 | TRBV12-3/TRBV12-4 | TGTGCCAGCAGCCCCGAGGTACATTCACCCCTCCACTTT | CASSPEVHSPLHF
TRBD1 | few | TRBJ1-2 | TRBV23-1 | TGCGCCAGCAGTCAATCGCGGGACAGGGGCTTTAACTATGGCTACACCTTC | CASSQSRDRGFNYGYTF
TRBD2 | NA | TRBJ2-1 | TRBV19 | TGTGCCAGTGGGGGACTAGCGGGGAATGAGCAGTTCTTC | CASGGLAGNEQFF
TRBD2 | NA | TRBJ2-1 | TRBV4-1 | TGCGCCAGCAGCCCCGCGCGGGAGTTCTACAATGAGCAGTTCTTC | CASSPAREFYNEQFF
NA | NA | TRBJ1-1 | TRBV4-3 | TGCGCCAGCAGCCAATTACGGGTCCGGCGGCAGCCGGGAGCTTTCTTT | CASSQLRVRRQPGAFF
TRBD1 | NA | TRBJ2-7 | TRBV5-1 | TGCGCCAGCAGCGCCGGGACAGGGGGAAGGTACGAGCAGTACTTC | CASSAGTGGRYEQYF
NA | NA | TRBJ2-1 | TRBV9 | TGTGCCAGCAGTCCCTGGAGGCAGAGCTCCTACAATGAGCAGTTCTTC | CASSPWRQSSYNEQFF
TRBD2 | NA | TRBJ2-1 | TRBV28 | TGTGCCAGCAGACTCATTAGCGGGCATCTCTACAATGAGCAGTTCTTC | CASRLISGHLYNEQFF
NA | NA | TRBJ2-5 | TRBV5-4 | TGTGCCAGCAGCCCGGGCTGGAGGGCGGAGGAGGACTTC | CASSPGWRAEEDF
NA | NA | TRBJ1-6 | TRBV18 | TGTGCCAGCTCACTCGGGACATTGGACAGTTCACCCCTCCACTTT | CASSLGTLDSSPLHF
TRBD1 | NA | TRBJ2-5 | TRBV2 | TGTGCCAGCAGAGATCAGGGGGCGTTTCTCCCCCCCCAAGAGACCCAGTACTTC | CASRDQGAFLPPQETQYF
TRBD1 | NA | TRBJ2-7 | TRBV18 | TGTGCCAGCTCACTGGGACAGGACTCCTACGAGCAGTACTTC | CASSLGQDSYEQYF
NA | few | TRBJ2-7 | TRBV19 | TGTGCCAGTAGTCGGAGTCTGGTGGCCTACGAGCAGTACTTC | CASSRSLVAYEQYF
TRBD2 | NA | TRBJ2-5 | TRBV4-2 | TGTGCCAGCAGCCAAGTTGCGGGGGGTCCGGAGACCCAGTACTTC | CASSQVAGGPETQYF
TRBD1 | NA | TRBJ1-2 | TRBV4-1 | TGCGCCAGCAGTACGGTACCCAGGGGGCAGTGGGGCTACACCTTC | CASSTVPRGQWGYTF
TRBD1 | NA | TRBJ2-5 | TRBV19 | TGTGCCAGTAGTGTAGGACAGGGCCAAGAGACCCAGTACTTC | CASSVGQGQETQYF
TRBD1 | NA | TRBJ2-7 | TRBV27 | TGTGCCAGCAGTTTATCGACCACAGGGGCGGTGGAGCAGTACTTC | CASSLSTTGAVEQYF
NA | NA | TRBJ1-1 | TRBV21-1 | TGTGCCAGCGGACACCGGAAGGTATTGAACGACACTGAAGCTTTCTTT | CASGHRKVLNDTEAFF
NA | once | TRBJ2-7 | TRBV25-1 | TGTGCCAGCAGAGGAGTTGGCGAGCAGTACTTC | CASRGVGEQYF
NA | NA | TRBJ1-6 | TRBV18 | TGTGCCAGCGGGACGGACGGCCGGAGGGCACCCCTCCACTTT | CASGTDGRRAPLHF
NA | once | TRBJ1-1 | TRBV28 | TGTGCCAGCAGTTTCATATCCGGGACTGAAGCTTTCTTT | CASSFISGTEAFF
NA | NA | TRBJ1-1 | TRBV6-1 | TGTGCCAGCAGTGAAACCACGAGTTACACTGAAGCTTTCTTT | CASSETTSYTEAFF
NA | NA | TRBJ2-1 | TRBV11-2 | TGTGCCAGCAGCTTGACAGTTAGGGTCCACAATGAGCAGTTCTTC | CASSLTVRVHNEQFF
NA | NA | TRBJ1-1 | TRBV13 | TGTGCCAGCAGCTTACCCGAGACAGGAAAAGCTTTCTTT | CASSLPETGKAFF
TRBD1 | NA | TRBJ2-1 | TRBV9 | TGTGCCAGCAGCACAGGGGACGAGCAGTTCTTC | CASSTGDEQFF
TRBD2 | NA | TRBJ2-1 | TRBV2 | TGTGCCAGCTCAACTGATAGCGGGAGTGGAGATGAGCAGTTCTTC | CASSTDSGSGDEQFF
TRBD1 | NA | TRBJ2-2 | TRBV4-1 | TGCGCCAGCAGCCCAAAGGGACAGGGGTACACCGGGGAGCTGTTTTTT | CASSPKGQGYTGELFF